The 26 T cell receptor beta chains in this list originate from one sample, sequenced in a study of OX40 agonist ivuxolimab in advanced cancers. Profiling relied on immunoSEQ multiplex PCR, and the TCRdb table lists in-frame clones only, not all of them. The repertoire consists of some 60,000 clones, with roughly nine tenths occurring once and the leading ten covering around 15%. The sample consisted of CD4+ or CD8+ T cells sorted from blood, taken in a trial of the OX40 agonist ivuxolimab. These receptors were taken from an adult with an advanced solid tumor such as melanoma, head and neck, liver or kidney cancer.

The rearrangement joins TRBV18 to TRBJ2-3; 9 nucleotides align to TRBD2. CDR1 and CDR2 from the germline V gene are KGHSH and LQKENI. V shed 4 bases, J shed 6 bases, and the junction held 8 bases outside the gene matches. The CDR3 is made up of 15 amino acids. The CDR3 nucleotides are TGTGCCAGCTCACTTACAGCGGGAGGTCCTGATACGCAGTATTTT. As protein: CASSLTAGGPDTQYF.

In this sample, this clone turned up once. The chain employs TRBV23-1 and TRBJ2-1; D not certain. TRBV23-1 is sorted into the ORF group, with uncertain function. The length of the CDR3 is 10 residues. V was shortened by 6 bases and J by 8 bases, with 5 bases between the two germline ends. The chain's CDR3 is CASSLHEQFF. In nucleotides, the CDR3 is TGCGCCAGCAGCCTACATGAGCAGTTCTTC.

The rearrangement uses TRBV5-4 and TRBJ1-2, with 7 positions matching TRBD1. This CDR3 is built from 13 residues. Losses at the gene ends were 3 bases for V and 5 bases for J; bases not matched to a gene: 4. Per the germline V gene, CDR1 is SGHNT and CDR2 is YYREEE (reference sequence). CDR3 in amino acids: CASSSDRPYGYTF. CDR3 nucleotides: TGTGCCAGCAGCTCGGACAGGCCTTATGGCTACACCTTC.

This chain joins TRBV19 and TRBJ2-7, with 7 bases lining up with TRBD1. Germline V lookup: CDR1 LNHDA, CDR2 SQIVND (reference sequence). The CDR3 loop spans 15 amino acids. Trimming cost V 2 bases and J 6 bases; bases outside gene matches: 10. The CDR3 bases are TGTGCCAGTAGTATACGCAGGGGGATGTGGTTCGAGCAGTACTTC. Encoded protein: CASSIRRGMWFEQYF. The full variable domain, its missing parts supplied by reference TRBV19 and TRBJ2-7, is DGGITQSPKYLFRKEGQNVTLSCEQNLNHDAMYWYRQDPGQGLRLIYYSQIVNDFQKGDIAEGYSVSREKKESFPLTVTSAQKNPTAFYLCASSIRRGMWFEQYFGPGTRLTVT.

This clone has only a few counts. This chain links TRBV28 with TRBJ2-1; 8 nucleotides line up with TRBD2. The CDR3 has 15 amino acids. Germline lookup yields CDR1 MDHEN and CDR2 SYDVKM. V gave up 4 bases and J gave up 10 bases; unmatched junction bases: 12. CDR3 nucleotide sequence: TGTGCCAGCAGTTCCGGGACTAGACTATCCATCGAGCAGTTCTTC. Translated, it gives CASSSGTRLSIEQFF.

This rearrangement joins TRBV25-1 to TRBJ2-6; 10 bases agree with TRBD1. V shed 6 bases and J 2 bases; nucleotides not matched to a gene: 7. Germline CDR1 is MGHDK and CDR2 is SYGVNS. This CDR3 has 17 amino acids. DNA of the CDR3: TGTGCCAGCAGGACCGGGACAGGGGTAACTGGGGCCAACGTCCTGACTTTC. The encoded protein is CASRTGTGVTGANVLTF.

The chain employs TRBV7-2 and TRBJ2-7, with 10 bases matching TRBD2. The CDR3 has 16 amino acids. Per germline, CDR1 SGHTA and CDR2 FQGNSA. V gave up 4 bases and J gave up 3 bases; unmatched junction bases: 9. CDR3 bases: TGTGCCAGCAGCTCAAGGATGCTAGCGGGAGTCTACGAGCAGTACTTC. Protein product: CASSSRMLAGVYEQYF. Complete variable domain (other parts from reference TRBV7-2 and TRBJ2-7): GAGVSQSPSNKVTEKGKDVELRCDPISGHTALYWYRQSLGQGLEFLIYFQGNSAPDKSGLPSDRFSAERTGGSVSTLTIQRTQQEDSAVYLCASSSRMLAGVYEQYFGPGTRLTVT.

This chain uses TRBV27 with TRBJ2-1, with a weak D call TRBD1 (6 bases). Germline assignment: CDR1 MNHEY and CDR2 SMNVEV (reference sequence). Trimming left V 10 bases short and J 5 bases short, with 12 bases between. CDR3 size: 12 residues. The CDR3 loop reads CANADSNNEQFF. The CDR3, as DNA: TGTGCCAACGCGGACAGTAACAATGAGCAGTTCTTC.

This clone has a handful of counts. The chain has TRBV2 and TRBJ2-6; either TRBD1 or TRBD2 may supply D (7 bases each). The CDR3 sequence is 16 residues long. Trimming removed 9 bases from V and 0 bases from J, with 15 bases in between. Germline CDR1 and CDR2: SNHLY and FYNNEI. CDR3 nucleotides: TGTGCCAGTACCAGGGGGGGAGACTCTGGGGCCAACGTCCTGACTTTC. Translation gives CASTRGGDSGANVLTF.

The chain's CDR3 is CASSLGDRRRAEKLFF. The CDR3 nucleotides read TGTGCCAGCAGCTTGGGGGACCGGCGCAGGGCCGAAAAACTGTTTTTT. The chain joins TRBV5-6 to TRBJ1-4, with TRBD1 as a possible D gene (5 bases). Trimming stripped 0 bases from V and 8 bases from J, with 17 bases between. This CDR3 spans 16 amino acids. Germline V gives CDR1 SGHDT, CDR2 YYEEEE. The full variable domain, in which reference TRBV5-6 and TRBJ1-4 provide the parts outside the CDR3, is DAGVTQSPTHLIKTRGQQVTLRCSPKSGHDTVSWYQQALGQGPQFIFQYYEEEERQRGNFPDRFSGHQFPNYSSELNVNALLLGDSALYLCASSLGDRRRAEKLFFGSGTQLSVL.

V is TRBV4-3 and J is TRBJ1-2; maybe TRBD1 (5 bases). Trimming shortened V by 1 base and J by 0 bases, and 9 bases separated the two germline ends. Germline loops: CDR1 LGHNA, CDR2 YSLEER. CDR3 size: 15 residues. Here the CDR3 DNA reads TGCGCCAGCAGCCAAGCAGAGACAGCTAACTATGGCTACACCTTC. It is translated as CASSQAETANYGYTF.

The V gene is TRBV5-1, the J gene TRBJ2-3; 10 bases match TRBD2. Germline-derived CDR1 and CDR2 are SGHRS and YFSETQ. The ends lost 4 bases at V and 3 bases at J; junction bases unmatched: 5. The length of the CDR3 is 15 residues. The CDR3 bases are TGCGCCAGCAGCCCCGGACTAGCGGAGACAGATACGCAGTATTTT. As protein: CASSPGLAETDTQYF.

The chain employs TRBV28 and TRBJ1-1; the D gene is possibly TRBD1 (5 bases). The V and J ends lost 7 bases and 0 bases respectively, with 9 bases between them. The CDR3 has 13 residues. CDR1 and CDR2 (germline): MDHEN, SYDVKM. CDR3 DNA: TGTGCCAGCAAAGGACACGTGAACACTGAAGCTTTCTTT. Translation gives CASKGHVNTEAFF.

This rearrangement joins TRBV6-4 to TRBJ2-7; 7 bases agree with TRBD1. With V trimmed by 5 bases and J by 6 bases, 7 bases remained unmatched. Germline CDR1 is MRHNA and CDR2 is SNTAGT. The CDR3 has 13 amino acids. CDR3 residues: CASSPGTAGEQYF. The CDR3 coding sequence is TGTGCCAGCAGTCCCGGGACAGCCGGCGAGCAGTACTTC.

This chain connects TRBV11-3 to TRBJ2-6, with D perhaps matching TRBD1 (6 bases). The CDR3 runs 17 residues. Trimming removed 4 bases from V and 0 bases from J, with 13 bases in between. Looked up from germline, CDR1 is SGHNT and CDR2 is YENEEA. The CDR3 protein is CASSSLRGISGANVLTF. In DNA form, the CDR3 reads TGTGCCAGCAGCTCACTCAGGGGCATCTCTGGGGCCAACGTCCTGACTTTC. Filled out from reference TRBV11-3 and TRBJ2-6, the complete variable domain reads EAGVVQSPRYKIIEKKQPVAFWCNPISGHNTLYWYLQNLGQGPELLIRYENEEAVDDSQLPKDRFSAERLKGVDSTLKIQPAELGDSAVYLCASSSLRGISGANVLTFGAGSRLTVL.

This clone was recorded a few times. The chain combines TRBV7-2 with TRBJ2-5; 11 bases align to TRBD2. V shed 5 bases and J 4 bases; nucleotides not matched to a gene: 9. Germline assignment: CDR1 SGHTA and CDR2 FQGNSA. The CDR3 is made up of 16 amino acids. CDR3 sequence (DNA): TGTGCCAGCAGCAGCCAGACTAGCGGGAATGGAGAGACCCAGTACTTC. Translating it yields CASSSQTSGNGETQYF.

V usage is TRBV14 and J usage is TRBJ1-6; weak D call: TRBD1 (6 bases). The V end lost 3 bases, the J end lost 17 bases, and 17 bases lay between the germline ends. The CDR3 totals 13 residues. CDR1 and CDR2 from the germline V gene are SGHDN and FVKESK. The DNA of the CDR3 is TGTGCCAGCAGCCATGGACAGCCCTCGAGGGTCCACTTT. It specifies CASSHGQPSRVHF.

This chain connects TRBV2 to TRBJ2-1; D is uncertain. The CDR3 runs 12 residues. V shed 6 bases and J shed 7 bases, with 10 bases lying between them. Germline V CDR1 and CDR2: SNHLY, FYNNEI. The CDR3 region has the DNA TGTGCCAGCAGCGGTAGAGGTAATGAGCAGTTCTTC. This gives the protein CASSGRGNEQFF.

CDR3 sequence: CASSPLQGIDTGELFF. CDR3 DNA sequence: TGCGCCAGCAGCCCTCTACAGGGTATCGACACCGGGGAGCTGTTTTTT. V is TRBV4-1 and J is TRBJ2-2, with D possibly TRBD1 on 6 matching bases. The germline V gene has CDR1 MGHRA and CDR2 YSYEKL. Trimming took off 4 bases at V and 3 bases at J, with 15 bases between the two ends. This CDR3 is 16 amino acids long.

The rearrangement joins TRBV7-2 to TRBJ2-1; 7 bases fit TRBD2. With 4 bases clipped from V and 9 bases from J, the junction kept 3 bases outside the gene matches. Germline-derived CDR1 and CDR2 are SGHTA and FQGNSA. CDR3 size: 12 residues. CDR3 protein: CASSSTSSEQFF. DNA for the CDR3: TGTGCCAGCAGCTCGACTAGCTCTGAGCAGTTCTTC.

The chain is built from TRBV6-1 and TRBJ2-5; D might be TRBD1 (6 bases). V was pared by 6 bases and J by 5 bases, with 13 bases between. The CDR3 is 13 amino acids. The germline V gene encodes CDR1 MNHNS and CDR2 SASEGT. This CDR3 reads CASRNRVLETQYF. The CDR3 region has the DNA TGTGCCAGCAGAAACAGGGTATTGGAGACCCAGTACTTC.

The J gene is TRBJ2-2, the V gene TRBV2; D may match TRBD1 or TRBD2 (6 bases each). The V gene lost 6 bases and the J gene lost 3 bases, with 20 bases spanning the gap. Germline V lookup: CDR1 SNHLY, CDR2 FYNNEI. The CDR3 consists of 17 residues. This CDR3 reads CASRAGQTRPHTGELFF. CDR3 coding DNA: TGTGCCAGCAGAGCCGGACAGACTAGACCCCACACCGGGGAGCTGTTTTTT.

J is TRBJ1-3 and V is TRBV7-2; D gene uncertain. V was cut by 5 bases and J by 3 bases, with 11 bases left in between. CDR1 and CDR2 (germline): SGHTA, FQGNSA. The CDR3 sequence is 14 residues long. CDR3 region: CASSKDWGGNTIYF. DNA for the CDR3: TGTGCCAGCAGCAAAGATTGGGGTGGAAACACCATATATTTT.

V and J are TRBV18 and TRBJ2-3, with TRBD1 identical over 10 bases. The CDR3 runs to 14 residues. J gave up 5 bases and V 3 bases, and 2 bases lay outside the gene matches. The germline V gene encodes CDR1 KGHSH and CDR2 LQKENI. The CDR3 spells CASSPGQGRDTQYF. For the CDR3, the DNA is TGTGCCAGCTCACCGGGACAGGGGAGAGATACGCAGTATTTT.

The rearrangement links TRBV7-2 to TRBJ2-5, with 9 bases aligning to TRBD1. Losses at the gene ends were 5 bases for V and 2 bases for J; bases not matched to a gene: 6. Germline CDR1 and CDR2: SGHTA and FQGNSA. The CDR3 has 15 amino acids. The CDR3 reads CASSVGTGIQETQYF. The CDR3 DNA reads as TGTGCCAGCAGCGTGGGGACAGGGATTCAAGAGACCCAGTACTTC.

The chain uses TRBV2 and TRBJ2-7; D is perhaps TRBD1 (5 bases). Trimming shortened V by 6 bases and J by 0 bases, and 15 bases separated the two germline ends. The germline CDR1 and CDR2 sequences are SNHLY and FYNNEI. The CDR3 runs 15 residues. The CDR3 region is CASSTPPTASYEQYF. The DNA for the CDR3 is TGTGCCAGCAGCACCCCCCCGACAGCCTCCTACGAGCAGTACTTC.